These T cell receptor beta chains were read from a single sample in a study of PD-1 blockade in classical Hodgkin lymphoma. The assay was immunoSEQ multiplex PCR, and TCRdb's table has in-frame clones only and misses some. Of more than 140,000 clones listed, nearly 80% are singletons. Sequencing was performed on peripheral blood mononuclear cells (PBMCs), taken before the second cycle of nivolumab. All receptors come from a human donor with classical Hodgkin lymphoma. CDR3s include the opening cysteine and the closing phenylalanine or tryptophan. A D gene is named only where the DNA matches it firmly. Part of the rows lack a size; the others show once, few, many or a class for expanded clones.

D gene: .
clone size: .
V gene: TRBV19
J gene: TRBJ1-4
CDR3 DNA: TGTGCCAGTAGTCTCGCCGGACAGTCAGGACCAAAACTGTTTTTT
CDR3 protein: CASSLAGQSGPKLFF

D gene: TRBD1
clone size: .
V gene: TRBV5-4
J gene: TRBJ1-3
CDR3 DNA: TGTGCCAGCAGCTCGAGGACAGGGGGCGTTAGAAACACCATATATTTT
CDR3 protein: CASSSRTGGVRNTIYF

D gene: TRBD1
clone size: few
V gene: TRBV5-4
J gene: TRBJ1-1
CDR3 DNA: TGTGCCAGCAGCCCCCGTACAGGGGGGAACACTGAAGCTTTCTTT
CDR3 protein: CASSPRTGGNTEAFF

D gene: TRBD1
clone size: many
V gene: TRBV6-5
J gene: TRBJ1-6
CDR3 DNA: TGTGCCAGCAGTTACTCGGGACAGGGCGATTCACCCCTCCACTTT
CDR3 protein: CASSYSGQGDSPLHF

D gene: .
clone size: .
V gene: TRBV5-4
J gene: TRBJ2-1
CDR3 DNA: TGTGCCAGCAGCTTGGCCGGTCGCCTTTCCTACAATGAGCAGTTCTTC
CDR3 protein: CASSLAGRLSYNEQFF

D gene: .
clone size: .
V gene: TRBV6-5
J gene: TRBJ1-1
CDR3 DNA: TGTGCCAGCACCTACAGGGCCGAAGCTTTCTTT
CDR3 protein: CASTYRAEAFF

D gene: .
clone size: .
V gene: TRBV6-1
J gene: TRBJ2-3
CDR3 DNA: TGTGCCAGCAGTGAAGGCAGCGGTAGCACAGATACGCAGTATTTT
CDR3 protein: CASSEGSGSTDTQYF

D gene: .
clone size: .
V gene: TRBV7-2
J gene: TRBJ1-1
CDR3 DNA: TGTGCCAGCAGCTCGGGACCCCTGAACACTGAAGCTTTCTTT
CDR3 protein: CASSSGPLNTEAFF

D gene: .
clone size: .
V gene: TRBV11-2
J gene: TRBJ1-5
CDR3 DNA: TGTGCCAGCAGCTTAGATGGACAGATCAATCAGCCCCAGCATTTT
CDR3 protein: CASSLDGQINQPQHF

D gene: .
clone size: .
V gene: TRBV7-2
J gene: TRBJ2-3
CDR3 DNA: TGTGCCAGCAGCTTTTTCACTAGCACAGATACGCAGTATTTT
CDR3 protein: CASSFFTSTDTQYF

D gene: TRBD2
clone size: .
V gene: TRBV5-4
J gene: TRBJ2-3
CDR3 DNA: TGTGCCAGCAGCTGGGTGGCGGGAGGCACAGATACGCAGTATTTT
CDR3 protein: CASSWVAGGTDTQYF

D gene: TRBD1
clone size: .
V gene: TRBV6-5
J gene: TRBJ2-7
CDR3 DNA: TGTGCCAGCAGTTCCCACCACAGGGGGATCAACGAGCAGTACTTC
CDR3 protein: CASSSHHRGINEQYF

D gene: .
clone size: .
V gene: TRBV10-2
J gene: TRBJ1-4
CDR3 DNA: TGCGCCAGCAGCGGACTCGCAACTAATGAAAAACTGTTTTTT
CDR3 protein: CASSGLATNEKLFF

D gene: TRBD1
clone size: once
V gene: TRBV6-5
J gene: TRBJ1-1
CDR3 DNA: TGTGCCAGCAGGGGGACAGGAGCTGACACTGAAGCTTTCTTT
CDR3 protein: CASRGTGADTEAFF

D gene: TRBD2
clone size: .
V gene: TRBV27
J gene: TRBJ2-1
CDR3 DNA: TGTGCCAGCAGTTCGGGACTAGCGGGTCACAATGAGCAGTTCTTC
CDR3 protein: CASSSGLAGHNEQFF

D gene: TRBD2
clone size: .
V gene: TRBV6-6
J gene: TRBJ2-3
CDR3 DNA: TGTGCCAGCAGTCGCTATAGCGGGGGACTGGATACGCAGTATTTT
CDR3 protein: CASSRYSGGLDTQYF

D gene: .
clone size: .
V gene: TRBV7-2
J gene: TRBJ2-1
CDR3 DNA: TGTGCCAGCAGCTTAGTTGGGGGGAGCTCCTACAATGAGCAGTTCTTC
CDR3 protein: CASSLVGGSSYNEQFF

D gene: .
clone size: once
V gene: TRBV6-1
J gene: TRBJ1-5
CDR3 DNA: TGTGCCAGCAGTCGAGGGAATCAGCCCCAGCATTTT
CDR3 protein: CASSRGNQPQHF